This T cell receptor (beta chain) is drawn from a study of human T cells and chemical hapten exposure. Overall study context: Mainly, slight library volume differences in the pool made TCR yields vary.

This clonotype was observed a few times. The time point is: patch test 1, 2 weeks after DPC sensitization. Treatment specified: therapeutic diphenylcyclopropenone sensitization with weekly scalp DPC. Total RNA was isolated from whole blood that had not been fractionated. The V gene lost 5 bases and the J gene lost 7 bases, with 3 bases spanning the gap. Germline CDR1 reads SNHLY; CDR2 reads FYNNEI. There are 11 residues in the CDR3. TCRdb reprocessed the RACE reads with MiXCR, giving one entry per CDR3 protein. Among tens of thousands of distinct CDR3 sequences listed, 11% were seen once. Source: whole blood, taken in connection with sensitization to the hapten diphenylcyclopropenone (DPC). The TCR was taken from a woman aged 40 to 50 with alopecia areata. Some clones in this sample may be carry-over from other donors' samples. J is TRBJ1-6 and V is TRBV2; D is unresolved. The CDR3 loop reads CASSYNSPLHF. The CDR3, as DNA: TGTGCCAGCAGTTACAATTCACCCCTCCACTTT.